The clone carrying this T cell receptor beta chain was counted at least ten times. At one end the junction does not follow the germline gene, possibly because of a read error. Unique molecular identifiers tagged the TCRbeta library. TCRdb processed the PCR reads anew with MiXCR; each CDR3 protein has one entry. This table has about 7,200 distinct CDR3 sequences, approximately 5.1% appearing once. The CDR3 is 15 residues long. The germline V gene encodes CDR1 SSHAT and CDR2 FNYEAQ (reference sequence). The data are from a study of T-cell reconstitution after alpha-beta-depleted transplantation in children.

The input for sequencing was PBMCs, mostly from graft donor cells, taken 180 days after TCRalphabeta/CD19-depleted stem cell transplant. The source is a child in the first two years of life who had a stem cell transplant for acute myeloid leukemia, so the T cells may come from the graft donor. The chain employs TRBV7-7 and TRBJ2-1, with 13 bases aligning to TRBD2. The CDR3 loop is CASSPLAGGLGEQFF. CDR3 in DNA: TGTGCTAGCAGCCCACTAGCGGGAGGGCTAGGCGAGCAGTTCTTC.